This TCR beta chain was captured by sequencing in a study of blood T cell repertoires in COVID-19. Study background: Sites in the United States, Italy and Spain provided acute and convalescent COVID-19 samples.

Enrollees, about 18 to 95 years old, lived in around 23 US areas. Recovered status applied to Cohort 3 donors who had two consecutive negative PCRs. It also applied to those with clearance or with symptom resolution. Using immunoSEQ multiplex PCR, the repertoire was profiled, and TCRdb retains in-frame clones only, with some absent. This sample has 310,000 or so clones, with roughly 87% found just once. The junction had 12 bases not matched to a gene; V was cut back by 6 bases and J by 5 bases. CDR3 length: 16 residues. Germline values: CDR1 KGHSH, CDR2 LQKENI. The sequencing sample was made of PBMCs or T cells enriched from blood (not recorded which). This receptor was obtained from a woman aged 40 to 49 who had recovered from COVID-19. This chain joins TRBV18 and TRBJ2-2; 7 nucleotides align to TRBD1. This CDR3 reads CASSRTRDSITGELFF. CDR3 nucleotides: TGTGCCAGCTCCCGTACCCGGGACAGCATTACCGGGGAGCTGTTTTTT.